A selection of T cell receptor beta chains follows, all from one sample in a study of blood T cell repertoires in COVID-19. Profiling relied on immunoSEQ multiplex PCR, and the TCRdb table lists in-frame clones only, not all of them. The table lists around 330,000 clones, 85% of them singletons. The sample taken for sequencing was PBMCs or T cells enriched from blood (not recorded which). The receptors were gathered from a woman between 25 and 40 years old who had been exposed to COVID-19. Both conserved end residues are part of each CDR3. The D gene is left open where the match is weak. The size entry is marked missing in some rows and otherwise reads once, few, many or a size class.

d_gene: TRBD1
j_gene: TRBJ1-2
v_gene: TRBV7-8
abundance: .
CDR3nt: TGTGCCAGCAGCGGACGGGACAGCTCCTATGGCTACACCTTC
CDR3aa: CASSGRDSSYGYTF

d_gene: TRBD2
j_gene: TRBJ2-7
v_gene: TRBV5-1
abundance: .
CDR3nt: TGCGCCAGCAGCTCCGGACTAGCGATGCTAGAGCAGTACTTC
CDR3aa: CASSSGLAMLEQYF

d_gene: TRBD2
j_gene: TRBJ2-5
v_gene: TRBV2
abundance: .
CDR3nt: TGTGCCAGCAGGGGAGGGACTAGCGGAGGGGAGACCCAGTACTTC
CDR3aa: CASRGGTSGGETQYF

d_gene: TRBD1
j_gene: TRBJ1-1
v_gene: TRBV6-2/TRBV6-3
abundance: once
CDR3nt: TGTGCCAGCAGTTCCCTCAGGGGGCGCGGGAACACTGAAGCTTTCTTT
CDR3aa: CASSSLRGRGNTEAFF

d_gene: .
j_gene: TRBJ1-2
v_gene: TRBV6-2/TRBV6-3
abundance: .
CDR3nt: TGTGCCAGCAGTTACAGGACAGCCTCCTATGGCTACACCTTC
CDR3aa: CASSYRTASYGYTF

d_gene: TRBD1
j_gene: TRBJ1-2
v_gene: TRBV6-6
abundance: .
CDR3nt: TGTGCCAGCAGTCCCCGGACAGGGGCGCCCTATGGCTACACCTTC
CDR3aa: CASSPRTGAPYGYTF

d_gene: TRBD1
j_gene: TRBJ2-3
v_gene: TRBV24-1
abundance: once
CDR3nt: TGTGCCACCAGTGATTTCACAGGGGGCGCGGCAGATACGCAGTATTTT
CDR3aa: CATSDFTGGAADTQYF

d_gene: TRBD1
j_gene: TRBJ2-7
v_gene: TRBV7-8
abundance: .
CDR3nt: TGTGCCAGCAGCCCATCGACAGGGGGATACGAGCAGTACTTC
CDR3aa: CASSPSTGGYEQYF

d_gene: .
j_gene: TRBJ1-4
v_gene: TRBV6-5
abundance: .
CDR3nt: TGTGCCAGCAGTTACTCCGGCGGTAGGGAAAAACTGTTTTTT
CDR3aa: CASSYSGGREKLFF

d_gene: .
j_gene: TRBJ2-1
v_gene: TRBV28
abundance: .
CDR3nt: TGTGCCAGCAGTCCCTTTGATGAGCAGTTCTTC
CDR3aa: CASSPFDEQFF